This T cell receptor beta chain was captured in a study of CD8+ T cells in alopecia areata (dated by TCRdb to 2016 to 2019). As for the study more broadly: Treated patients were enrolled in an open-label pilot trial of oral tofacitinib, 5 to 10 mg twice daily, for moderate-to-severe alopecia areata. immunoSEQ multiplex PCR using 35 Vbeta forward primers and 13 Jbeta reverse primers was used to amplify TCRbeta CDR3 regions. The RNA source kit depended on sample type: the PAXgene miRNA kit for fixed scalp, the miRNeasy kit for PBMCs, and the RNeasy kit for mouse skin. In treated patients, disease severity was measured using the SALT score, which gives the percentage of scalp surface area affected. In both human patients and the C3H/HeJ mouse model, the study applied high-throughput TCRbeta sequencing to look at T cell clonal expansion in alopecia areata. Patients on tofacitinib were biopsied at baseline and after 4 and 24 weeks of treatment, and several of the patients also had a later scalp biopsy. Scalp tissue and sorted CD4+ and CD8+ peripheral blood T cells from patchy and totalis/universalis alopecia areata patients and from healthy controls were covered by human TCRbeta sequencing. Scalp clonality was compared among normal scalp (n=4), patchy alopecia areata scalp (n=8), and alopecia totalis/universalis scalp (n=8). Patients stayed on tofacitinib for 6 to 18 months and then had 6 months of follow-up off drug so that delayed response and recurrence could be assessed.

As regards this clone: It has no known antigen specificity. Base-call qualities are not available, and no considerably larger clone is one nucleotide away.

Its CDR3 holds 17 amino acids, cysteine through phenylalanine. Only the CDR3 portion is preserved as DNA: 51 bases, with reading frame beginning at the first base. V is trimmed back by 0 bases and J by 5 bases, and the junction contains 10 bases that no gene match accounts for. In the germline V gene, CDR1 corresponds to SGHDT and CDR2 to YYEEEE. Reading the label with the study, this specimen's time point is: 20 to 30 weeks on oral tofacitinib. The treatment or condition label of this sample denotes: oral pan-JAK inhibitor, 5-10 mg twice daily. Lesional scalp punch biopsies and peripheral blood were collected from alopecia areata patients. After PBMCs were isolated by density centrifugation and stained for CD3, CD4 and CD8, a FACSAria was used to sort CD4+ and CD8+ T cells. Results and caveats for the whole study, not just this receptor: Resident alphabeta T cells in normal human skin are also sequenced, complicating scalp TCR repertoire analysis, unlike mouse skin dominated by gammadelta T cells. Many expanded lesional clones persisted in scalp and blood during tofacitinib treatment, which may partly explain relapse after stopping treatment. With tofacitinib, both scalp clonality and the number of expanded CD8+ clones among the top 100 scalp clones went down significantly. Because the treated cohort was small and had just a single nonresponder, larger studies are needed to establish links between baseline CD8+ expansion and response. Higher clonality and more expanded CD8+ clones were observed in lesional scalp than in normal scalp, particularly in alopecia totalis/universalis, a finding suggestive of antigenic drive. Compared with mice, TCR sequences shared between patients were less clear, possibly partly because of HLA diversity across the patient population.

Libraries were constructed by the immunoSEQ multiplex PCR assay. To provide template for TCR sequencing, every sample had RNA extracted and reverse transcribed into cDNA. SuperScript III was used for first-strand cDNA synthesis, primed with a 2:1 mix of oligo-dT and random hexamers. A synthetic immune receptor repertoire was used to assess amplification bias, and residual bias was removed computationally. For the original study's pipeline: Raw reads were preprocessed to remove errors, and CDR3 was defined according to IMGT conventions as the region from the conserved cysteine to phenylalanine. Clonality was computed by normalizing Shannon entropy by log2 of the number of productive unique TCRs and subtracting the result from 1. Whether scalp clones were CD4 or CD8 was inferred by matching scalp TCRbeta sequences against CD4 and CD8 repertoires sorted from blood. TCRdb took this table from immuneACCESS and kept in-frame rearrangements with V and J called. Such tables lack part of the clones; where checked against another copy, unresolved V genes explain under half of the gap, and the rest is unexplained. V and J calls and clone size are as listed in that table; D and trimming were resolved from the DNA. The sample profile shows some 95,000 clones; 40% to 50% of them were found once. The ten largest clones add up to roughly a sixth of the sample.

The sequences come from CD8+ T cells sorted from blood, collected at week 24, from a patient treated with tofacitinib. This TCR was sampled from a human donor with alopecia areata. The rearrangement joined TRBV5-6 to TRBJ2-3; 9 bases in between match TRBD1. The CDR3 in this case is CASSLAPRDRVKDTQYF. The nucleotides read TGTGCCAGCAGCTTGGCCCCGCGGGACAGGGTGAAAGATACGCAGTATTTT.